This record covers a single T cell receptor beta chain. This sample was taken from a study of blood T cell repertoires in COVID-19. Profiled with immunoSEQ multiplex PCR; TCRdb holds only in-frame clones, not every one. The repertoire holds a few hundred thousand clones, with 80% to 90% as singletons. Germline-derived CDR1 and CDR2 are SGDLS and YYNGEE. This CDR3 comprises 17 residues. V dropped 4 bases and J dropped 0; count of bases not matched to a gene: 9. The specimen sequenced was peripheral blood. J is TRBJ2-2 and V is TRBV9; 7 bases line up with TRBD1. The source is a woman in her forties who had recovered from COVID-19. This CDR3 reads CASSLSTGTANTGELFF. CDR3 bases: TGTGCCAGCAGCTTATCTACCGGGACAGCGAACACCGGGGAGCTGTTTTTT.